This entry is about one TCR beta chain. Its antigen is unknown. The length of the CDR3 is 15 residues. Trimming removed 0 bases from V and 6 bases from J, with 13 bases in between. Germline CDR1 SGHNT, CDR2 YYREEE (reference sequence). PCR employed 60 Vbeta and 13 Jbeta primers. TCRdb's table, derived via immunoSEQ multiplex PCR, lists solely in-frame clones and lacks some. The repertoire holds around 210,000 clones, with 85% as singletons. This specimen belongs to a study of cytomegalovirus exposure and HLA in healthy donors. The study's findings and limits: The investigators catalogued about 170 TCR beta chains as cytomegalovirus-associated. In a later analysis, TCR beta V- and J-gene trimming showed a link to a missense DCLRE1C variant.

Input material: PBMCs. The receptor comes from a girl aged 2 to 10 in good health and CMV-seronegative. The rearrangement uses TRBV5-4 and TRBJ2-1, with D maybe TRBD1 (6 bases). This CDR3 reads CASSLVGGTGNEQFF. The CDR3 DNA reads TGTGCCAGCAGCTTGGTAGGGGGAACGGGCAATGAGCAGTTCTTC.